This passage covers 7 T cell receptor beta chains from one sample sequenced in a study of T-cell reconstitution after alpha-beta-depleted transplantation in children (dated by TCRdb to 2016 to 2018). To prepare the library, PCR was applied. Sequencer: Illumina HiSeq 2500. TCR library preparation used molecular barcoding, with unique molecular identifiers applied to normalize quantification of the TCRbeta repertoire. TCRdb itself trimmed the public reads at Q25 with fastp, ran MiXCR and retained productive beta chains. Rows matching on CDR3 protein sequence are summarized as one entry with the most common DNA and genes. The sample profile shows 210,000 or so distinct CDR3 sequences; about a tenth of them were found once. The ten largest clones represent approximately 5.9% of the sample. The sample was PBMCs from the stem cell graft donor, taken from the stem cell graft. These receptors all stem from a human donor who donated a stem cell graft to a child with acute lymphoblastic leukemia.

The rearrangement joins TRBV29-1 to TRBJ2-7; no clear D. CDR1 SQVTM and CDR2 ANQGSEA come from the germline V gene. CDR3 length: 12 residues. Trimming took off 2 bases at V and 4 bases at J, with 9 bases between the two ends. The CDR3 DNA sequence: TGCAGCGTTGAATATGACCAGTACGAGCAGTACTTC. Translation gives CSVEYDQYEQYF.

In this sample, this clonotype turned up many times. The rearrangement uses TRBV7-9 and TRBJ1-4; the D is unclear. Germline V gene lookup returns CDR1 SEHNR and CDR2 FQNEAQ (reference sequence). CDR3 length: 16 residues. The ends were cut back, 1 base at V and 4 bases at J, with 13 bases in the middle. CDR3 amino acids: CASSLGSRGGNEKLFF. The CDR3 region has the DNA TGTGCCAGCAGCTTAGGATCACGCGGCGGTAATGAAAAACTGTTTTTT.

This clonotype has a handful of counts. V is TRBV6-2 or TRBV6-3 and J is TRBJ2-7; D may be TRBD1 (6 bases). The ends were cut back, 6 bases at V and 1 base at J, with 13 bases in the middle. Germline V gene data show CDR1 as MNHEY and CDR2 as SVGEGT. The CDR3 has 14 amino acids. The CDR3 DNA is TGTGCCAGCAGAGCCTACAGGGTATCCTACGAGCAGTACTTC. It yields the protein CASRAYRVSYEQYF.

This clonotype has more than one count but fewer than ten. This sequence joins TRBV20-1 and TRBJ2-2; D is possibly TRBD1 (6 bases). The CDR3 totals 14 residues. Germline values: CDR1 DFQATT, CDR2 SNEGSKA (reference sequence). Trimming removed 5 bases at V and 3 bases at J, with 13 bases between. The CDR3 is CSAPGALDTGELFF. CDR3 in DNA: TGCAGTGCTCCAGGGGCGTTAGACACCGGGGAGCTGTTTTTT.

The rearrangement links TRBV25-1 to TRBJ2-7, with 8 nucleotides matching TRBD1. Germline V lookup: CDR1 MGHDK, CDR2 SYGVNS. The ends lost 5 bases at V and 4 bases at J; junction bases unmatched: 4. The CDR3 runs 13 residues. The CDR3: CASSWTGRYEQYF. The CDR3 coding sequence is TGTGCCAGCAGTTGGACAGGGAGGTACGAGCAGTACTTC.

This clonotype was detected ten times or more. The rearrangement links TRBV6-2 or TRBV6-3 to TRBJ2-3, with 7 bases identical to TRBD1. The ends lost 6 bases at V and 1 base at J; junction bases unmatched: 1. The CDR3 loop spans 13 amino acids. In germline, CDR1 is MNHEY, CDR2 SVGEGT. The CDR3 DNA reads TGTGCCAGCAGAGACAGGGGCACAGATACGCAGTATTTT. As protein: CASRDRGTDTQYF.

This clonotype was picked up a small number of times. The V call is TRBV12-3 or TRBV12-4, the J call TRBJ2-2; 9 positions match TRBD1. CDR3 length: 15 residues. After removal of 8 bases from V and 4 bases from J, the junction contained 8 bases not matched to a gene. CDR3 DNA: TGTGCCAGCGGGAGACAGGGGGGGGGCACCGGGGAGCTGTTTTTT. Residues: CASGRQGGGTGELFF.